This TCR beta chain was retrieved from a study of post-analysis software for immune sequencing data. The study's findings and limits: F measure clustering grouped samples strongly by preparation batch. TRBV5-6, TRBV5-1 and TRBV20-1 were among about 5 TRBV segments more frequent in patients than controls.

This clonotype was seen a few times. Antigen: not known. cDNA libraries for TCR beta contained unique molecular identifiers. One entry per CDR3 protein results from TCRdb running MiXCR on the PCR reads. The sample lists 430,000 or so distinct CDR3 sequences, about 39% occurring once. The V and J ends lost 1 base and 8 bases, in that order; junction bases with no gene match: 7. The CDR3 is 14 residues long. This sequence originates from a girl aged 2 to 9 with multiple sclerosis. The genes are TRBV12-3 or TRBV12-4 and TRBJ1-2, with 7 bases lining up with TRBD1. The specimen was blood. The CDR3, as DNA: TGTGCCAGCAGTTTAGGGACAGGCTGGGAGGGCTACACCTTC. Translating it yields CASSLGTGWEGYTF.